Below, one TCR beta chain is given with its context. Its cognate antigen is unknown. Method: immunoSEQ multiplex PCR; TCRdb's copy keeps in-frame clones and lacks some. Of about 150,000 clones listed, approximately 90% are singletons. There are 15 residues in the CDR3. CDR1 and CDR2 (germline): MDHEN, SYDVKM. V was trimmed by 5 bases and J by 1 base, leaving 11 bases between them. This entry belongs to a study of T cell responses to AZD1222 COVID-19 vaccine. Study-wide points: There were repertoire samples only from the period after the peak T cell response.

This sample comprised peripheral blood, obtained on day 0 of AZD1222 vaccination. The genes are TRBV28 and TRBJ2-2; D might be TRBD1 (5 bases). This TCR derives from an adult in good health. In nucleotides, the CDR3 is TGTGCCAGCAGTCTCATCGACAGGAACACCGGGGAGCTGTTTTTT. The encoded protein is CASSLIDRNTGELFF. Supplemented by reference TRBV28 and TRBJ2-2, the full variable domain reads DVKVTQSSRYLVKRTGEKVFLECVQDMDHENMFWYRQDPGLGLRLIYFSYDVKMKEKGDIPEGYSVSREKKERFSLILESASTNQTSMYLCASSLIDRNTGELFFGEGSRLTVL.